This T cell receptor beta chain was sequenced during a study of post-analysis software for immune sequencing data. Study information: Included among the disease courses, which were recorded for the cohort, were relapsing-remitting, secondary progressive and progressive-relapsing multiple sclerosis. Whole-study results and caveats: Controls showed significantly higher normalized Chao1 diversity than did multiple sclerosis patients. Included in a set of roughly five TRBV segments more frequent in patients than controls were TRBV5-6, TRBV5-1 and TRBV20-1.

TCR beta cDNA libraries had unique molecular identifiers. Roughly 450,000 cDNA molecules came from 1 to 10 million T cells. TCRdb re-derived calls from the PCR reads in MiXCR, one entry per CDR3 protein. The sample includes 700,000 to 900,000 distinct CDR3 sequences, around 45% of them seen just once. The CDR3 is made up of 13 amino acids. The germline V gene encodes CDR1 SGDLS and CDR2 YYNGEE. V was cut by 0 bases and J by 5 bases, with 8 bases left in between. The table lists this clonotype with a few counts. Its target is unknown. The sequence was obtained from a girl aged 10 to 17 with multiple sclerosis. The V call is TRBV9, the J call TRBJ1-2; no definite D call. Source material: blood. CDR3 region: CASSVDVSYGYTF. CDR3 sequence (DNA): TGTGCCAGCAGCGTAGACGTCTCGTATGGCTACACCTTC.